This T cell receptor (beta chain) was sequenced for a study of T cell responses to AZD1222 COVID-19 vaccine. Regarding the study as a whole: At baseline, seropositivity was found in only five or six AZD1222 recipients.

Note on this clone: The antigen is unknown.

Measured with immunoSEQ multiplex PCR; TCRdb has only the in-frame clones, and not every one. The data contain approximately 150,000 clones, roughly 94% of them seen just once; the ten biggest clones take up roughly 1.3%. The starting material was peripheral blood, obtained on day 0 of AZD1222 vaccination. The clonotype comes from an adult in good health.

In nucleotides, the CDR3 is TGTGCCAGCAGTGAGGGGCTAGCCCGGGACATTCAGTACTTC. This encodes CASSEGLARDIQYF. This rearrangement joins TRBV2 to TRBJ2-4; D is perhaps TRBD1 or TRBD2 (5 bases each). The CDR3 length is 14 residues. The V gene lost 3 bases and the J gene lost 8 bases, with 14 bases spanning the gap. Germline V lookup: CDR1 SNHLY, CDR2 FYNNEI.